The 5 T cell receptor beta chains below were found in one sample sequenced in a study of CXCR3-negative and CXCR3-positive naive CD8 T cells. Findings and limits, study-wide: Compared with CXCR3-negative naive cells, CXCR3-positive naive cells showed more hydrophobic TRB CDR3s.

Their specific antigens are unknown. Each TRB cDNA library was prepared by 5' RACE (with UMI labels). TCRdb reprocessed the 5' RACE reads, with one entry per CDR3 protein and no DNA. This sample contains just under 65,000 distinct CDR3 sequences. Specimen: naive CXCR3+ CD8+ T cells from blood. Documented subset: CD45RO-CCR7+CD27+CD95- naive CD8+ T cells expressing CXCR3 (TNR3+). Source of these receptors: a human donor in good health. Some clones in this sample may be carry-over from other donors' samples.

This chain joins TRBV29-1 and TRBJ2-7. Germline V lookup: CDR1 SQVTM, CDR2 ANQGSEA. The CDR3 totals 12 residues. The CDR3: CSVSQGAYGQYF.

This CDR3 reads CASSQGSGGQETQYF. The V call is TRBV4-3, the J call TRBJ2-5; TCRdb names TRBD1, which stays unverified in the absence of DNA. This CDR3 has 15 amino acids. Germline lookup yields CDR1 LGHNA and CDR2 YSLEER.

The chain links TRBV12-3 or TRBV12-4 to TRBJ1-3. The CDR3 has 16 residues. The CDR3 protein is CASSLTLNGRGNTIYF.

CDR3 residues: CASSADGSSYNEQFF. J is TRBJ2-1 and V is TRBV27. CDR1 and CDR2 (germline): MNHEY, SMNVEV (reference sequence). The length of the CDR3 is 15 residues.

The CDR3 loop is CSVEDGTGAEALF. The chain couples TRBV29-1 to TRBJ1-1; without DNA, the TCRdb call of TRBD1 cannot be checked. In germline, CDR1 is SQVTM, CDR2 ANQGSEA. The CDR3 has 13 residues.